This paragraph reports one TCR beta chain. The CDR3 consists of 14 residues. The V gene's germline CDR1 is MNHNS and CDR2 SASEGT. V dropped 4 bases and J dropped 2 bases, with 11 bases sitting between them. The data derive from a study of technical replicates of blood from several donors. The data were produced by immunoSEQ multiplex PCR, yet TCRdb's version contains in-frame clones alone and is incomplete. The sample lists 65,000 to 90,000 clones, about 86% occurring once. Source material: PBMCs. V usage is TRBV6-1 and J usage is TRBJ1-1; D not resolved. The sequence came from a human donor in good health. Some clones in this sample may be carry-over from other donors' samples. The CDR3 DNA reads TGTGCCAGCAGTGGACCCGGGGTTAACACTGAAGCTTTCTTT. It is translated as CASSGPGVNTEAFF.